This passage covers 29 T cell receptor beta chains from one sample sequenced in a study of blood T cell repertoires in COVID-19. Libraries were prepared by immunoSEQ multiplex PCR; TCRdb keeps only in-frame clonotypes and omits some of them. The data show about 97,000 clones, with over 80% seen just once and around 16% held by the top ten. What was sequenced was peripheral blood. The receptors derive from a man in his fifties or sixties with acute or convalescent COVID-19.

This chain joins TRBV24-1 and TRBJ2-7, with 7 nucleotides matching TRBD1. Germline assignment: CDR1 KGHDR and CDR2 SFDVKD. CDR3 length: 14 residues. The V and J ends lost 4 bases and 5 bases, in that order; junction bases with no gene match: 7. The CDR3 DNA reads as TGTGCCACCAGTGACTCGACAGGGTACCACGAGCAGTACTTC. Protein sequence: CATSDSTGYHEQYF.

This clone was seen just once. J is TRBJ1-1 and V is TRBV5-6; no firm D call. Trimming cost V 5 bases and J 1 base, with 9 bases left between them. Germline V CDR1 and CDR2: SGHDT, YYEEEE. The CDR3 is 13 amino acids. The CDR3 nucleotides are TGTGCCAGCAGGTCTACAGAGAACACTGAAGCTTTCTTT. Translated: CASRSTENTEAFF.

This clone was seen once. The chain links TRBV28 to TRBJ2-3; maybe TRBD1 (5 bases). The CDR3 covers 14 residues. Germline CDR1 is MDHEN and CDR2 is SYDVKM. V was shortened by 3 bases and J by 0 bases, with 7 bases between the two germline ends. The CDR3 nucleotides read TGTGCCAGCAGTTTGACAGAAAGCACAGATACGCAGTATTTT. Translating gives CASSLTESTDTQYF.

The chain has TRBV11-1 and TRBJ2-2; D might be TRBD2 (6 bases). The germline CDR1 and CDR2 sequences are SGHAT and FQDESV (reference sequence). The CDR3 has 13 residues. V was shortened by 7 bases and J by 1 base, with 7 bases between the two germline ends. CDR3 sequence: CASTRGNTGELFF. CDR3 sequence (DNA): TGTGCCAGCACGCGGGGGAACACCGGGGAGCTGTTTTTT.

V usage is TRBV2 and J usage is TRBJ1-2, with 12 bases matching TRBD1. V shed 6 bases, J shed 8 bases, and the junction held 4 bases outside the gene matches. Germline values: CDR1 SNHLY, CDR2 FYNNEI. The CDR3 spans 13 residues. The CDR3 nucleotides read TGTGCCAGCAGGGGGACAGGGGGCGAAGGCTACACCTTC. Its protein product is CASRGTGGEGYTF.

J is TRBJ1-2 and V is TRBV10-3; D is undetermined. The CDR3 extends over 20 amino acids. The V gene lost 4 bases and the J gene lost 2 bases, with 29 bases spanning the gap. Germline V gene sequence: CDR1 ENHRY, CDR2 SYGVKD. This chain's CDR3 is CAISVDESGGPKTENYGYTF. CDR3 bases: TGTGCCATCAGTGTCGACGAGAGCGGCGGACCTAAGACCGAAAACTATGGCTACACCTTC.

This CDR3 reads CASTLTGYEQYF. The CDR3 coding sequence is TGTGCCAGCACCCTCACGGGTTACGAGCAGTACTTC. V and J are TRBV12-3 or TRBV12-4 and TRBJ2-7; no clear D gene. The CDR3 length is 12 residues. V lost 7 bases and J lost 4, with 11 bases in between.

The chain combines TRBV3-1 (or the pseudogene TRBV3-2) with TRBJ1-1; possible D gene TRBD1, 6 bases. Trimming took off 6 bases at V and 8 bases at J, with 16 bases between the two ends. This CDR3 contains 13 residues. Germline CDR1 is LGHDT and CDR2 is YNNKEL (reference sequence). The CDR3 DNA follows: TGTGCCAGCAGGCCCGGACAGACCAGGGAAGCTTTCTTT. Translating it yields CASRPGQTREAFF.

The chain combines TRBV5-6 with TRBJ2-5; 8 positions match TRBD1. J gave up 5 bases and V 7 bases, and 7 bases lay outside the gene matches. Germline assignment: CDR1 SGHDT and CDR2 YYEEEE. There are 13 residues in the CDR3. As DNA, the CDR3 is TGTGCCAGCCATCAGGGGGCGGGTGAGACCCAGTACTTC. This translates into CASHQGAGETQYF.

The chain joins TRBV5-5 to TRBJ1-1; D not certain. The CDR3 spans 14 residues. Germline V CDR1 and CDR2: SGHKS, YYEKEE (reference sequence). The V end was cut by 4 bases, the J end by 7 bases, with 17 bases between. CDR3 bases: TGTGCCAGCAGCCCAGACCAAAACAGAGATGAAGCTTTCTTT. Its protein product is CASSPDQNRDEAFF.

The chain has TRBV7-9 and TRBJ1-4; 7 bases are a match to TRBD1. This CDR3 is built from 14 residues. V dropped 5 bases and J dropped 5; count of bases not matched to a gene: 5. Per germline, CDR1 SEHNR and CDR2 FQNEAQ (reference sequence). The CDR3 nucleotides are TGTGCCAGCAGCGGCGGGACAGTCAATGAAAAACTGTTTTTT. This encodes CASSGGTVNEKLFF.

The chain links TRBV9 to TRBJ2-3; TRBD2 matches at 14 bases. The V gene's germline CDR1 is SGDLS and CDR2 YYNGEE. J was trimmed by 5 bases and V by 0 bases; bases with no gene match: 5. This CDR3 region has 17 residues. In DNA, the CDR3 is TGTGCCAGCAGCGTAGGGACTAGCGGGGGGCGTTTAGATACGCAGTATTTT. Translation: CASSVGTSGGRLDTQYF.

This clone showed up just a few times. The chain has TRBV5-4 and TRBJ2-1; 7 nucleotides agree with TRBD2. Germline assignment: CDR1 SGHNT and CDR2 YYREEE (reference sequence). Unmatched junction bases numbered 7, after V lost 6 bases and J lost 4 bases. This CDR3 is built from 14 residues. In DNA, the CDR3 is TGTGCCAGCATGGGGGGGACTTCATACAATGAGCAGTTCTTC. Protein: CASMGGTSYNEQFF.

Here the CDR3 reads CASGRTNEKLFF. For the CDR3, the DNA is TGTGCCAGCGGGAGGACTAATGAAAAACTGTTTTTT. V gene TRBV28 combines with J gene TRBJ1-4; D is uncertain. V shed 8 bases and J shed 2 bases, with 6 bases lying between them. This CDR3 contains 12 residues. Germline lookup yields CDR1 MDHEN and CDR2 SYDVKM.

This chain joins TRBV2 and TRBJ1-2; TRBD1 matches at 9 bases. The CDR3 sequence is 14 residues long. The V gene end was trimmed by 6 bases and the J gene end by 5 bases; junction bases not matched to a gene: 7. The germline CDR1 and CDR2 sequences are SNHLY and FYNNEI. The DNA for the CDR3 is TGTGCCAGCAGGGTGGGACAGGGCGTATATGGCTACACCTTC. It is translated as CASRVGQGVYGYTF.

V usage is TRBV18 and J usage is TRBJ1-4; 7 bases map to TRBD1. Looked up from germline, CDR1 is KGHSH and CDR2 is LQKENI. V dropped 3 bases and J dropped 6; count of bases not matched to a gene: 7. The CDR3 is 15 residues long. CDR3 region: CASSPTTGMDEKLFF. For the CDR3, the DNA is TGTGCCAGCTCACCTACGACAGGGATGGATGAAAAACTGTTTTTT.

The genes are TRBV2 and TRBJ2-7; 14 nucleotides agree with TRBD2. The CDR3 covers 16 residues. Germline V gene lookup returns CDR1 SNHLY and CDR2 FYNNEI. V was pared by 8 bases and J by 2 bases, with 8 bases of the junction left unmatched. CDR3 in amino acids: CASQGLAGGQPYEQYF. Written as DNA, the CDR3 is TGTGCCAGCCAAGGACTAGCGGGGGGCCAACCCTACGAGCAGTACTTC.

The chain is built from TRBV11-3 and TRBJ2-3; 8 positions agree with TRBD2. With 3 bases clipped from V and 3 bases from J, the junction kept 2 bases outside the gene matches. The CDR3 loop spans 14 amino acids. The germline CDR1 and CDR2 sequences are SGHNT and YENEEA. The CDR3 DNA reads as TGTGCCAGCAGCTTCTTAGCGGGGACAGATACGCAGTATTTT. This codes for CASSFLAGTDTQYF.

The gene calls are TRBV27 and TRBJ1-2; unclear D gene. The V gene lost 3 bases and the J gene lost 4 bases, with 12 bases spanning the gap. Germline lookup yields CDR1 MNHEY and CDR2 SMNVEV (reference sequence). The CDR3 has 14 amino acids. CDR3 sequence (DNA): TGTGCCAGCAGTTTGCGGGGTGGTCCCTATGGCTACACCTTC. It specifies CASSLRGGPYGYTF.

V usage is TRBV2 and J usage is TRBJ1-2; 8 nucleotides match TRBD1. From germline, CDR1 is SNHLY and CDR2 FYNNEI. V was pared by 6 bases and J by 3 bases, with 12 bases of the junction left unmatched. The CDR3 extends over 16 amino acids. CDR3 in amino acids: CASREGQAGGDYGYTF. CDR3 coding DNA: TGTGCCAGCAGGGAGGGACAGGCTGGAGGCGACTATGGCTACACCTTC.

This rearrangement joins TRBV5-6 to TRBJ2-7, with a tentative D call TRBD1 (6 bases). The CDR3 totals 15 residues. Deletions cut 3 bases from V and 4 bases from J, with 17 bases between. Germline CDR1 reads SGHDT; CDR2 reads YYEEEE. CDR3 sequence reads: CASSSWGLTPYEQYF. The CDR3 bases are TGTGCCAGCAGCTCGTGGGGGCTGACACCATACGAGCAGTACTTC.

This chain joins TRBV19 and TRBJ1-5; D is uncertain. Germline V gene lookup returns CDR1 LNHDA and CDR2 SQIVND (reference sequence). Trimming removed 2 bases at V and 7 bases at J, with 12 bases between. CDR3 size: 14 residues. In DNA, the CDR3 is TGTGCCAGTAGTATACTCAGATCTGAACAGCCCCAGCATTTT. Its protein product is CASSILRSEQPQHF.

The chain couples TRBV5-4 to TRBJ2-1, with D hard to call. Germline V gene sequence: CDR1 SGHNT, CDR2 YYREEE (reference sequence). The CDR3 sequence is 15 residues long. V lost 0 bases, J lost 2 bases, and 9 bases lay in between. The CDR3 coding sequence is TGTGCCAGCAGCTTGGGTCCAGAAACCTACAATGAGCAGTTCTTC. Protein: CASSLGPETYNEQFF.

This clone has just one count. The chain has TRBV19 and TRBJ2-2, with 8 bases identical to TRBD1. Germline trimming cut 4 bases from V and 3 bases from J; bases unmatched to any gene: 7. Germline values: CDR1 LNHDA, CDR2 SQIVND (reference sequence). The CDR3 is 16 residues long. CDR3 region: CASSSSRTGYTGELFF. DNA for the CDR3: TGTGCCAGTAGTAGTTCCAGGACAGGGTACACCGGGGAGCTGTTTTTT.

The J gene is TRBJ1-2, the V gene TRBV4-3; 9 bases map to TRBD1. The junction had 8 bases not matched to a gene; V was cut back by 6 bases and J by 6 bases. Germline loops: CDR1 LGHNA, CDR2 YSLEER. The CDR3 has 14 residues. In nucleotides, the CDR3 is TGCGCCAGCAGTCATACAGGGGGCAAAAATGGCTACACCTTC. Encoded protein: CASSHTGGKNGYTF.

This clone was seen only once. This rearrangement joins TRBV7-8 to TRBJ1-6; TRBD1 matches at 7 bases. CDR1 and CDR2 from the germline V gene are SGHVS and FQNEAQ. The length of the CDR3 is 14 residues. The ends lost 1 base at V and 6 bases at J; junction bases unmatched: 0. The CDR3, as DNA: TGTGCCAGCAGCTTAGACAGGGGTAATTCACCCCTCCACTTT. It specifies CASSLDRGNSPLHF. The whole variable domain, filled in from reference TRBV7-8 and TRBJ1-6, reads GAGVSQSPRYKVAKRGQDVALRCDPISGHVSLFWYQQALGQGPEFLTYFQNEAQLDKSGLPSDRFFAERPEGSVSTLKIQRTQQEDSAVYLCASSLDRGNSPLHFGNGTRLTVT.

The genes are TRBV7-9 and TRBJ1-2; 7 nucleotides agree with TRBD1. There are 14 residues in the CDR3. Germline lookup yields CDR1 SEHNR and CDR2 FQNEAQ (reference sequence). V shed 5 bases and J 3 bases; nucleotides not matched to a gene: 6. The CDR3: CASSLDRVYYGYTF. The CDR3 DNA follows: TGTGCCAGCAGCCTTGACAGGGTTTACTATGGCTACACCTTC.

V usage is TRBV9 and J usage is TRBJ2-2, with TRBD2 matching over 8 bases. The germline V gene has CDR1 SGDLS and CDR2 YYNGEE. The CDR3 is 15 residues long. V was clipped by 0 bases and J by 7 bases; unmatched bases: 5. CDR3 nucleotide sequence: TGTGCCAGCAGCGTAGAGGGACTAGTGGTCGGGGAGCTGTTTTTT. Protein product: CASSVEGLVVGELFF.

V is TRBV3-1 (or the pseudogene TRBV3-2) and J is TRBJ2-1; tentatively, D is TRBD1 (5 bases). V gave up 4 bases and J gave up 0 bases, with 16 bases separating them. The CDR3 is made up of 17 amino acids. The germline CDR1 and CDR2 sequences are LGHDT and YNNKEL (reference sequence). For the CDR3, the DNA is TGTGCCAGCAGCCCGGTCACAGGTGGCATCTCCTACAATGAGCAGTTCTTC. Translated, it gives CASSPVTGGISYNEQFF.